The T cell receptor beta chain described here comes from a study of CD8 T cells in ankylosing spondylitis. With respect to this clonotype: Its antigen is currently unknown.

V was clipped by 3 bases and J by 3 bases, with 11 bases between them. The CDR3 consists of 15 residues. CDR1 MGHRA and CDR2 YSYEKL come from the germline V gene. Quantitative 5'-RACE with molecular barcodes generated TCR beta libraries. A single record per CDR3 protein comes from TCRdb applying MiXCR to the 5' RACE reads. Here the sample spans about 840,000 distinct CDR3 sequences, about 11% being singletons. Findings and caveats of the study: A TCR beta motif made of about 8 highly homologous variants seemed typical of ankylosing spondylitis blood. In synovial fluid and blood from reactive arthritis, some motif variants were previously reported. Disease-linked clones, CD8+, were relatively rare in peripheral blood. In ankylosing spondylitis patients, matched synovial fluid reportedly showed significant enrichment of disease-linked clones.

The TCR was taken from a male donor with ankylosing spondylitis. The chain combines TRBV4-1 with TRBJ1-4; D perhaps matches TRBD1 (5 bases). The sample comprised blood, either unsorted or a sorted T cell fraction (not recorded which). The CDR3 spells CASSHIQGSNEKLFF. The CDR3 DNA sequence: TGCGCCAGCAGCCACATTCAGGGATCTAATGAAAAACTGTTTTTT.